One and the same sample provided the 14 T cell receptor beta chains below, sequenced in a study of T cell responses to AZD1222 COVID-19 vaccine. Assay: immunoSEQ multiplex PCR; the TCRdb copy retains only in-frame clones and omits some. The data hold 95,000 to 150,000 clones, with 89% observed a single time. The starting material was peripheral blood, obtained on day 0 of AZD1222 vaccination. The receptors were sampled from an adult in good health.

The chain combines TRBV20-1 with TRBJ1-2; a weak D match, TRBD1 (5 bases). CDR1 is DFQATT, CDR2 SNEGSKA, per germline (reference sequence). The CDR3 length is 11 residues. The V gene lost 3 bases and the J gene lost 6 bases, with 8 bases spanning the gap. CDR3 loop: CSASSGNGYTF. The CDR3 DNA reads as TGCAGTGCTAGCTCAGGGAATGGCTACACCTTC.

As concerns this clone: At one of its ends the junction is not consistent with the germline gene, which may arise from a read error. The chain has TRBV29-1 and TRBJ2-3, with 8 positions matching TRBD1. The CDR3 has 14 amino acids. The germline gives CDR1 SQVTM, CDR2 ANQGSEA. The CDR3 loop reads CSVEGTGATDTQYF. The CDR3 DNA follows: TGCAGCGTGGAAGGGACAGGAGCCACGGATACGCAGTATTTT.

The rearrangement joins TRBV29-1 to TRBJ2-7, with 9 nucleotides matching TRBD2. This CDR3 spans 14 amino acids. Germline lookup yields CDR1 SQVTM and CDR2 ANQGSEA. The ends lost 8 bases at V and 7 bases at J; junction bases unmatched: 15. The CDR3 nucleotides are TGCAGCCTTACGTGGGGGACTAGCACCAGTGAGCAGTACTTC. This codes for CSLTWGTSTSEQYF.

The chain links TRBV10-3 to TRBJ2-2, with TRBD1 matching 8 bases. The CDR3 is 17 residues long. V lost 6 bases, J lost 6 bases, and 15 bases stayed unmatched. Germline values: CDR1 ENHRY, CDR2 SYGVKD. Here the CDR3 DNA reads TGTGCCATCAGCCCGACGGACAGGGCTCCCCGGGCCGGGGAGCTGTTTTTT. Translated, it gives CAISPTDRAPRAGELFF.

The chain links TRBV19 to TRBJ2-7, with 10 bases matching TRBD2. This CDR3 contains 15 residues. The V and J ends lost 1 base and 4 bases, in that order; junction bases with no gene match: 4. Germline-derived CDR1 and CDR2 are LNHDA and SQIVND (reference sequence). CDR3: CASSIASGSPYEQYF. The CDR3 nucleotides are TGTGCCAGTAGTATAGCTAGCGGGAGTCCGTACGAGCAGTACTTC.

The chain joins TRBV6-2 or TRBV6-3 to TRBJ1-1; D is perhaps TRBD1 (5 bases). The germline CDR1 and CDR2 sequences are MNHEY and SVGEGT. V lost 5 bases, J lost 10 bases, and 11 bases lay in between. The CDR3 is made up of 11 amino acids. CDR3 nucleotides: TGTGCCAGCAGTATGGGGGTAGGAGCTTTCTTT. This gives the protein CASSMGVGAFF.

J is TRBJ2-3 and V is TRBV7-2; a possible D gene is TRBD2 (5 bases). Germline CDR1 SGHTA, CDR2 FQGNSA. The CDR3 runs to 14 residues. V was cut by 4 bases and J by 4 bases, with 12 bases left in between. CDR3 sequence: CASSSQRISDTQYF. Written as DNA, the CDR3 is TGTGCCAGCAGCTCCCAGCGGATCTCAGATACGCAGTATTTT.

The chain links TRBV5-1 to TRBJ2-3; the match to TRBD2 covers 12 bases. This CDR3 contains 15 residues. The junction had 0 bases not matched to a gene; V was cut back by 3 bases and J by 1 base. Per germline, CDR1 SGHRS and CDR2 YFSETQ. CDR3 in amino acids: CASSWTSGGTDTQYF. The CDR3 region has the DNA TGCGCCAGCAGCTGGACTAGCGGGGGCACAGATACGCAGTATTTT.

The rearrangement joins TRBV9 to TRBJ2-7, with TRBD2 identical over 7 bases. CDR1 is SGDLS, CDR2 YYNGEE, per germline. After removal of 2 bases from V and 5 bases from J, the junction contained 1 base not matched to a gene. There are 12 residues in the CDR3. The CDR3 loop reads CASSVRGDEQYF. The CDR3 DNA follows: TGTGCCAGCAGCGTTCGGGGGGACGAGCAGTACTTC.

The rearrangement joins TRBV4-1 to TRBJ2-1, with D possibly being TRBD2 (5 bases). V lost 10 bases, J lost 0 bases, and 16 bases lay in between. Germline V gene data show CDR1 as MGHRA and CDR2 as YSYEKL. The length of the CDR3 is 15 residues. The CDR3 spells CATMVSGSSYNEQFF. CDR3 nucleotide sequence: TGCGCCACCATGGTCAGCGGTAGCTCCTACAATGAGCAGTTCTTC.

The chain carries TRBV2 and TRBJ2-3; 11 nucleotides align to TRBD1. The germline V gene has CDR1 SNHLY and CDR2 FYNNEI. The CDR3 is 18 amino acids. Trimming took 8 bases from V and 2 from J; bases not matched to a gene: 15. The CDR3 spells CASVARDRGFLSTDTQYF. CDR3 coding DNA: TGTGCCAGCGTAGCCCGGGACAGGGGGTTCCTATCCACAGATACGCAGTATTTT.

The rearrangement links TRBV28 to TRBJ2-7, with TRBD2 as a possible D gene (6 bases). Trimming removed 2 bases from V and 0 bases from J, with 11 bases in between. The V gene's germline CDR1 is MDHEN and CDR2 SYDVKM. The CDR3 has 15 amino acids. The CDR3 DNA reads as TGTGCCAGCAGTTTAGGGACTGTAAGCTCCTACGAGCAGTACTTC. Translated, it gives CASSLGTVSSYEQYF.

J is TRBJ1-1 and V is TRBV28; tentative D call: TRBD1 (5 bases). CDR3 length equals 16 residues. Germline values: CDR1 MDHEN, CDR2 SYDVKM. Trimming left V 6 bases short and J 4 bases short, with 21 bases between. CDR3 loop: CASSPTRLGDATEAFF. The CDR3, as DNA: TGTGCCAGCAGCCCCACCCGGCTGGGGGATGCCACTGAAGCTTTCTTT.

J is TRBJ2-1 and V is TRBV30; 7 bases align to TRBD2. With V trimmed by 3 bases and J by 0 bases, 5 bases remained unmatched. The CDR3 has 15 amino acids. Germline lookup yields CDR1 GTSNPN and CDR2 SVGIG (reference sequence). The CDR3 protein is CAWSEGTISYNEQFF. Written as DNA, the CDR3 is TGTGCCTGGAGCGAAGGGACTATCTCCTACAATGAGCAGTTCTTC.